This is a list of T cell receptor beta chains from one sample in a study of cytomegalovirus exposure and HLA in healthy donors. The repertoire was sequenced with immunoSEQ multiplex PCR; TCRdb's copy has only in-frame clones and lacks some. In the table there are roughly 180,000 clones, 77% of which are singletons. Source material: PBMCs. All receptors derive from a woman in her twenties or thirties in good health and CMV-seropositive. The CDR3 runs from the conserved cysteine through the conserved F or W. The order of the fields is CDR3 length, V gene, clone size, J gene, D gene, CDR3 DNA, CDR3 protein. D genes are given only for firm matches. Only some rows state a clone size, as once, few, many or a class for expanded clones.

13	TRBV6-6	-	TRBJ1-3	-	TGTGCCAGCAGTTTCGGAGGGGGAAACACCATATATTTT	CASSFGGGNTIYF
14	TRBV11-2	-	TRBJ1-2	-	TGTGCCAGCAGCTTAGGGTACGGTGACTATGGCTACACCTTC	CASSLGYGDYGYTF
19	TRBV5-1	-	TRBJ2-6	-	TGCGCCAGCAGCTTGTTTCCGGTAGGGGGGGGCTCTGGGGCCAACGTCCTGACTTTC	CASSLFPVGGGSGANVLTF
12	TRBV6-5	-	TRBJ1-2	-	TGTGCTTCCGCGGAGGGGAACTATGGCTACACCTTC	CASAEGNYGYTF
14	TRBV7-2	-	TRBJ2-7	TRBD2	TGTGCCAGCAACCGACTAGCGGGAGGGTACGAGCAGTACTTC	CASNRLAGGYEQYF
15	TRBV28	-	TRBJ2-1	TRBD2	TGTGCCAGCAGTTTATCGGCGGGAGTAGGTAATGAGCAGTTCTTC	CASSLSAGVGNEQFF
17	TRBV7-2	-	TRBJ2-3	TRBD2	TGTGCCAGCAGGGGTGGGGTACTAGCGGGAGCCACAGATACGCAGTATTTT	CASRGGVLAGATDTQYF
14	TRBV5-1	-	TRBJ2-3	-	TGCGCCAGCAGCTTGGAAGACTCGGGAGATACGCAGTATTTT	CASSLEDSGDTQYF
13	TRBV5-4	-	TRBJ1-2	-	TGTGCCAGCAGTTCCGACATTTACCAAGGCTACACCTTC	CASSSDIYQGYTF
19	TRBV27	few	TRBJ2-1	TRBD2	TGTGCCAGCAGTTTATTGACTAGCGGGGTCCATCACTCCTACAATGAGCAGTTCTTC	CASSLLTSGVHHSYNEQFF
15	TRBV10-1	few	TRBJ2-1	-	TGCGCCAGCAGTGAGTTTATGTCCTCCTACAATGAGCAGTTCTTC	CASSEFMSSYNEQFF
16	TRBV5-4	-	TRBJ1-5	TRBD1	TGTGCCAGCAGCTTAACCGGACAGGGTGACACTCAGCCCCAGCATTTT	CASSLTGQGDTQPQHF
14	TRBV19	-	TRBJ2-7	-	TGTGCCAGTAGCCGGGAGAAGGGCCCCTACGAGCAGTACTTC	CASSREKGPYEQYF
17	TRBV4-3	-	TRBJ1-2	-	TGCGCCAGCAGCCAAGATTTGTCCAGGGCCCTTTTGGATGGCTACACCTTC	CASSQDLSRALLDGYTF
17	TRBV27	-	TRBJ2-2	TRBD2	TGTGCCAGCAGTTTATGGGGGGGAACCACGAACACCGGGGAGCTGTTTTTT	CASSLWGGTTNTGELFF
15	TRBV5-4	-	TRBJ2-5	TRBD1	TGTGCCAGCAGCTCAGGACAGGTCCTCCAAGAGACCCAGTACTTC	CASSSGQVLQETQYF
18	TRBV5-4	-	TRBJ1-2	-	TGTGCCAGCAGCTCGGCCCTGGCGGCTATCACCCGTAACTATGGCTACACCTTC	CASSSALAAITRNYGYTF
15	TRBV6-6	-	TRBJ1-4	TRBD1	TGTGCCAGCGGCCCGGGACAGACAATTAATGAAAAACTGTTTTTT	CASGPGQTINEKLFF
15	TRBV28	-	TRBJ1-1	-	TGTGCCAGCAGTTCTGACAGATTTTCGTACACTGAAGCTTTCTTT	CASSSDRFSYTEAFF
13	TRBV11-3	-	TRBJ1-5	-	TGTGCCAGCAGCTTATCCGGGGGACAGCCCCAGCATTTT	CASSLSGGQPQHF
17	TRBV5-1	once	TRBJ1-2	-	TGCGCCAGCAGCTTGGACTCCTCGACAGGCCCACAGCGTGGCTACACCTTC	CASSLDSSTGPQRGYTF
15	TRBV6-6	-	TRBJ2-7	-	TGTGCCAGCAGTAAAGAAGATCTCAGGGTCTACGAGCAGTACTTC	CASSKEDLRVYEQYF
15	TRBV5-6	-	TRBJ2-2	TRBD1	TGTGCCAGCAGCTTTCAGGGGGCCTGGACCGGGGAGCTGTTTTTT	CASSFQGAWTGELFF
12	TRBV11-3	few	TRBJ1-1	-	TGTGCCAGCAGCCCCGACAGTTCAGAAGCTTTCTTT	CASSPDSSEAFF
13	TRBV7-9	-	TRBJ2-1	TRBD2	TGTGCCAGCAGCTTAGGGGCGGGAGGTCCGCAGTTCTTC	CASSLGAGGPQFF